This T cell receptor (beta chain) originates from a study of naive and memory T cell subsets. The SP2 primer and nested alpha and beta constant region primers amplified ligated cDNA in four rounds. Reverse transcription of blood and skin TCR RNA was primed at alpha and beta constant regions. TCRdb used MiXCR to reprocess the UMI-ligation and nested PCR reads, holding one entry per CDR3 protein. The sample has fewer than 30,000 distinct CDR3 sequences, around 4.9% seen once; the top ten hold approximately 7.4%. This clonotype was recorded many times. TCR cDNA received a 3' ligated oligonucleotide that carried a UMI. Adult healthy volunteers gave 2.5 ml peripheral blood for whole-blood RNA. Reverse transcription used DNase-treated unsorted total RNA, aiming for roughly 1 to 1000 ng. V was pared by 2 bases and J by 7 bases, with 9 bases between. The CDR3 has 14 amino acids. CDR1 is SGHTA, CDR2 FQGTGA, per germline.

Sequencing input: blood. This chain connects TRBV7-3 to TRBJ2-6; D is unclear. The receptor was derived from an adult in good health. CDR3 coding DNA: TGTGCCAGCAGCTTAGCTCTAGATGCCAACGTCCTGACTTTC. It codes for CASSLALDANVLTF.